This T cell receptor beta chain was observed in a study of blood T cells in healthy people across ages. Study-wide results and limits: Percentage of naive T cells showed a strong correlation with TCR beta diversity.

CDR3 length: 16 residues. Germline lookup yields CDR1 DFQATT and CDR2 SNEGSKA (reference sequence). V shed 1 base and J 0 bases; nucleotides not matched to a gene: 3. Alongside a J-beta primer mix, a sample-barcoded 5' primer served in a second PCR lasting roughly 7 to 11 cycles. TCRdb independently ran MiXCR on the 5' RACE reads; one entry per CDR3 protein. The sample has 550,000 to 800,000 distinct CDR3 sequences; less than 40% are singletons. This clonotype showed up many times. As yet, its antigen is unknown. Each individual donor underwent a draw of approximately 10 milliliters of peripheral blood. The study isolated at least 6.5 million PBMCs from each sample. Extractions gave at least 5 micrograms of total RNA per sample.

The sequencing sample was made of blood. This receptor was taken from a woman aged 80 or over in good health. The rearrangement links TRBV20-1 to TRBJ2-1; 10 nucleotides line up with TRBD2. The chain's CDR3 is CSARASGGSSYNEQFF. In DNA, the CDR3 is TGCAGTGCTAGAGCTAGCGGGGGAAGCTCCTACAATGAGCAGTTCTTC.